This T cell receptor beta chain was documented in a study of OX40 agonist ivuxolimab in advanced cancers. Overall study: Patients received intravenous ivuxolimab every 2 weeks at 0.01 to 10 mg/kg. Dose-escalation cases comprised hepatocellular carcinoma, melanoma, renal cell or head and neck cancer.

Germline V CDR1 and CDR2: MDHEN, SYDVKM. V was pared by 4 bases and J by 8 bases, with 14 bases between. The CDR3 is 14 amino acids. Sequencing used immunoSEQ multiplex PCR; TCRdb keeps in-frame clones, though not all of them. This table has approximately 40,000 clones, over 75% appearing once. Points on this clone: Its antigen is as yet unknown.

Whole-study results and caveats: In a subset of nonresponders, normalized T-cell clonal expansion was also low. CD4+ and CD8+ blood T cells expanded clonally by week 6 at 0.1 to 3.0 mg/kg.

The sequencing used CD4+ or CD8+ T cells sorted from blood, collected in a trial of the OX40 agonist ivuxolimab. This chain uses TRBV28 with TRBJ1-4; no clear D gene. The TCR was taken from an adult with an advanced solid tumor such as melanoma, head and neck, liver or kidney cancer. The DNA of the CDR3 is TGTGCCAGCAGTTCCAGCGTAGGAAGGGAAAAACTGTTTTTT. It specifies CASSSSVGREKLFF.